These 28 T cell receptor beta chains share one sample of origin, sequenced in a study of T cell clonality in common variable immunodeficiency. Study-level findings and limits: Common variable immunodeficiency TCR beta sequences reportedly had fewer deletions and N-nucleotide insertions.

These receptors are not linked to any known antigen. Libraries were prepared by immunoSEQ multiplex PCR; TCRdb keeps only in-frame clonotypes and omits some of them. Observed in the sample are roughly 42,000 clones, none of them singletons. The sequenced material came from peripheral blood mononuclear cells. The receptors come from a human donor with common variable immunodeficiency.

Worth noting for this clone: The CDR3 end lies 3 residues beyond the end of the read and is filled in from the germline J gene. This chain links TRBV7-2 with TRBJ1-1; D call uncertain. The CDR3 has 15 amino acids. Trimming left V 5 bases short and J 3 bases short, with 16 bases between. The V gene's germline CDR1 is SGHTA and CDR2 FQGNSA. The CDR3: CASSDKEGEDTEAFF. CDR3 DNA (partial): TGTGCCAGCAGCGACAAAGAAGGAGAAGACACTGAA.

For this clone: The read comes to an end 3 residues before the CDR3 does, leaving the germline J gene to fill in the end. The chain uses TRBV2 and TRBJ2-7, with 8 bases fitting TRBD2. Trimming cost V 7 bases and J 5 bases; bases outside gene matches: 10. The CDR3 loop spans 14 amino acids. Germline CDR1 and CDR2: SNHLY and FYNNEI. This CDR3 reads CASTAGLGVHEQYF. The sequenced part of the CDR3 DNA is TGTGCCAGCACTGCGGGACTAGGGGTCCACGAG. Together with reference TRBV2 and TRBJ2-7, the CDR3 gives the full variable domain: EPEVTQTPSHQVTQMGQEVILRCVPISNHLYFYWYRQILGQKVEFLVSFYNNEISEKSEIFDDQFSVERPDGSNFTLKIRSTKLEDSAMYFCASTAGLGVHEQYFGPGTRLTVT.

To note about this clone: From the germline J gene comes the end of the CDR3, since the read stops 3 residues before it. V and J are TRBV5-6 and TRBJ2-4, with 7 bases that match TRBD1. The CDR3 has 15 residues. Germline CDR1 and CDR2: SGHDT and YYEEEE. V lost 2 bases, J lost 4 bases, and 6 bases stayed unmatched. The CDR3 region is CASSFFRQGKNIQYF. The sequenced CDR3 bases are TGTGCCAGCAGCTTTTTCCGACAGGGAAAAAACATT.

As for this clone: The read comes to an end 3 residues before the CDR3 does, leaving the germline J gene to fill in the end. This chain links TRBV5-1 with TRBJ2-3; D is possibly TRBD1 (6 bases). This CDR3 contains 13 residues. CDR1 is SGHRS, CDR2 YFSETQ, per germline. The CDR3 loop reads CASSSNRDTAQYF. The DNA read from the CDR3 is TGCGCCAGCAGCTCCAACCGGGACACTGCG. The whole variable domain, filled in from reference TRBV5-1 and TRBJ2-3, reads KAGVTQTPRYLIKTRGQQVTLSCSPISGHRSVSWYQQTPGQGLQFLFEYFSETQRNKGNFPGRFSGRQFSNSRSEMNVSTLELGDSALYLCASSSNRDTAQYFGPGTRLTVL.

This clone was observed at least ten times. The read ends 3 residues early relative to the CDR3; the germline J gene fills the gap. The rearrangement joins TRBV30 to TRBJ1-1; 11 positions match TRBD1. Germline assignment: CDR1 GTSNPN and CDR2 SVGIG (reference sequence). V was pared by 4 bases and J by 0 bases, with 10 bases of the junction left unmatched. The CDR3 has 17 residues. Incomplete CDR3 DNA: TGTGCCTGGACCGACGGGACAGGGGGAACCATGAACACTGAA. Translation gives CAWTDGTGGTMNTE. The CDR3, in full, reads CAWTDGTGGTMNTEAFF.

A word on this clone: The CDR3 end is not reached by the read, which stops 3 residues before it; the germline J gene fills it in. The V and J genes are TRBV20-1 and TRBJ2-1; D possibly corresponds to TRBD2 (8 bases). V was cut by 4 bases and J by 8 bases, with 21 bases left in between. The CDR3 is 15 residues long. CDR1 and CDR2 from the germline V gene are DFQATT and SNEGSKA (reference sequence). Partial CDR3 DNA: TGCAGTGCTATTAAGGGGGGACTAGGGGGCGATGAG. Amino acids: CSAIKGGLGGDE. In full, the CDR3 reads CSAIKGGLGGDEQFF.

Details on this clone: The CDR3 end is not reached by the read, which stops 3 residues before it; the germline J gene fills it in. The same CDR3 can be traced to other DNA sequences in this sample. V usage is TRBV19 and J usage is TRBJ1-1; D not resolved. The germline CDR1 and CDR2 sequences are LNHDA and SQIVND (reference sequence). The CDR3 has 12 amino acids. V lost 3 bases, J lost 5 bases, and 7 bases lay in between. The CDR3 loop reads CASSISRTEAFF. Incomplete CDR3 DNA: TGTGCCAGTAGTATCTCACGGACTGAA.

Turning to this clone: The read terminates 3 residues ahead of where the CDR3 ends, so the germline J gene completes it. The genes are TRBV20-1 and TRBJ2-1; TRBD2 agrees at 9 bases. The germline CDR1 and CDR2 sequences are DFQATT and SNEGSKA (reference sequence). J gave up 7 bases and V 1 base, and 2 bases lay outside the gene matches. This CDR3 has 13 residues. CDR3 region: CSARVAGDNEQFF. CDR3 bases read: TGCAGTGCTAGAGTAGCGGGGGATAATGAG.

The table lists this clone with many counts. CDR3 bases read: TGTGCCAGCAGTTACTCGAATTCAGGGAGAGGC. Translated: CASSYSNSGRG. The CDR3 in its entirety is CASSYSNSGRGYTF. This rearrangement joins TRBV6-2 or TRBV6-3 to TRBJ1-2; a weak D match, TRBD1 (5 bases). The CDR3 end lies 3 residues beyond the end of the read and is filled in from the germline J gene. The CDR3 is 14 amino acids. CDR1 and CDR2 from the germline V gene are MNHEY and SVGEGT.

This clone was observed many times. CDR3 protein: CASSSPSYQPQHF. CDR3 DNA, as far as it was read: TGTGCCAGTTCCTCCCCCAGTTATCAGCCC. The rearrangement uses TRBV19 and TRBJ1-5, with D uncertain. The read stops 3 residues short of the end of the CDR3; the missing end is completed from the germline J gene. Trimming pared 8 bases from V and 5 bases from J, leaving 13 bases between. Germline loops: CDR1 LNHDA, CDR2 SQIVND (reference sequence). This CDR3 spans 13 amino acids.

In the case of this clone: The read terminates 3 residues ahead of where the CDR3 ends, so the germline J gene completes it. This chain uses TRBV6-2 or TRBV6-3 with TRBJ2-5, with 7 bases identical to TRBD1. After removal of 10 bases from V and 5 bases from J, the junction contained 7 bases not matched to a gene. This CDR3 has 12 amino acids. Per the germline V gene, CDR1 is MNHEY and CDR2 is SVGEGT. The CDR3 bases that were read are TGTGCCACCCAGACAGGGCGGGAGACC. Its protein product is CATQTGRET. The complete CDR3 sequence is CATQTGRETQYF.

Comments on this clone: The read comes to an end 3 residues before the CDR3 does, leaving the germline J gene to fill in the end. This chain connects TRBV19 to TRBJ2-7; 9 bases map to TRBD2. The CDR3 has 15 amino acids. Germline trimming cut 5 bases from V and 4 bases from J; bases unmatched to any gene: 9. Germline V gene lookup returns CDR1 LNHDA and CDR2 SQIVND (reference sequence). Partial CDR3 DNA: TGTGCCAGTAGTTCCCGGGGACTAGCTTCGTACGAG. This sequence encodes CASSSRGLASYE. The full-length CDR3 reads as CASSSRGLASYEQYF.

The table lists this clone with many counts. Sequencing ends 3 residues short of the CDR3 end; the germline J gene provides the rest. The rearrangement uses TRBV5-1 and TRBJ2-5, with D perhaps TRBD1 (5 bases). CDR3 length: 14 amino acids. CDR1 SGHRS and CDR2 YFSETQ come from the germline V gene. V lost 2 bases, J lost 4 bases, and 12 bases lay in between. The DNA read from the CDR3 is TGCGCCAGCAGCTTAGACCCTAGGGGAGAGACC. Translating gives CASSLDPRGET. The full CDR3 sequence reads CASSLDPRGETQYF.

With regard to this clone: The read ends 3 residues before the CDR3 terminus; that terminus is restored from the germline J gene. The chain uses TRBV6-1 and TRBJ1-4; tentative D call: TRBD1 (5 bases). The CDR3 loop spans 13 amino acids. V was shortened by 7 bases and J by 7 bases, with 13 bases between the two germline ends. The germline CDR1 and CDR2 sequences are MNHNS and SASEGT. CDR3 sequence reads: CASNDGQGEKLFF. The sequenced part of the CDR3 DNA is TGTGCCAGCAATGATGGACAAGGTGAAAAA.

This clone was counted many times. The read finishes 3 residues shy of the CDR3 end, and the germline J gene is used to complete it. The rearrangement joins TRBV20-1 to TRBJ1-5; TRBD1 aligns across 9 bases. The germline CDR1 and CDR2 sequences are DFQATT and SNEGSKA (reference sequence). V lost 4 bases, J lost 5 bases, and 6 bases stayed unmatched. This CDR3 is built from 14 residues. CDR3 loop: CSATGTGIYQPQHF. The part of the CDR3 DNA that was read is TGCAGTGCTACCGGGACAGGGATCTATCAGCCC.

The table lists this clone with many counts. The DNA ends 3 residues before the CDR3 does, and the rest of the CDR3 is filled in from the germline J gene. V is TRBV2 and J is TRBJ2-3; the D is unclear. The CDR3 is 12 residues long. Germline assignment: CDR1 SNHLY and CDR2 FYNNEI. Trimming took off 6 bases at V and 4 bases at J, with 8 bases between the two ends. The part of the CDR3 DNA that was read is TGTGCCAGCAGGGATCGGGCAGATACG. It translates to CASRDRADT. The whole CDR3 sequence reads CASRDRADTQYF.

As concerns this clone: The sequenced fragment ends 3 residues before the CDR3 boundary, so the rest is inferred from the germline J gene. The rearrangement links TRBV2 to TRBJ2-7, with 8 positions matching TRBD1. The V segment lost 4 bases and the J segment 5 bases; nucleotides outside the gene matches: 4. This CDR3 is 13 amino acids long. Looked up from germline, CDR1 is SNHLY and CDR2 is FYNNEI. The DNA read from the CDR3 is TGTGCCAGCAGTGTGGACAGGGTCCACGAG. This codes for CASSVDRVHE. The entire CDR3 reads CASSVDRVHEQYF. The full variable domain, completed using reference TRBV2 and TRBJ2-7, is EPEVTQTPSHQVTQMGQEVILRCVPISNHLYFYWYRQILGQKVEFLVSFYNNEISEKSEIFDDQFSVERPDGSNFTLKIRSTKLEDSAMYFCASSVDRVHEQYFGPGTRLTVT.

This clone was counted only a few times. Sequencing ends 3 residues short of the CDR3 end; the germline J gene provides the rest. The chain links TRBV2 to TRBJ1-2, with 7 nucleotides matching TRBD1. The CDR3 spans 14 residues. Germline CDR1 reads SNHLY; CDR2 reads FYNNEI. V was clipped by 8 bases and J by 5 bases; unmatched bases: 11. CDR3 amino acids: CASSIQTGLYGYTF. CDR3 bases read: TGTGCCAGCTCCATACAGACAGGGCTATATGGC. The whole variable domain, filled in from reference TRBV2 and TRBJ1-2, reads EPEVTQTPSHQVTQMGQEVILRCVPISNHLYFYWYRQILGQKVEFLVSFYNNEISEKSEIFDDQFSVERPDGSNFTLKIRSTKLEDSAMYFCASSIQTGLYGYTFGSGTRLTVV.

As for this clone: Sequencing ends 3 residues short of the CDR3 end; the germline J gene provides the rest. This chain joins TRBV30 and TRBJ2-5, with D possibly TRBD2 on 5 matching bases. The V end was cut by 1 base, the J end by 5 bases, with 11 bases between. Germline V gene lookup returns CDR1 GTSNPN and CDR2 SVGIG (reference sequence). There are 13 residues in the CDR3. CDR3 amino acids: CAWSATRAETQYF. The CDR3 bases that were read are TGTGCCTGGAGTGCGACGAGGGCGGAGACC.

As concerns this clone: The observed sequence ends 3 residues before the CDR3 terminus, with the missing tail filled in from the germline J gene. The chain employs TRBV7-2 and TRBJ1-2; 7 positions agree with TRBD1. The CDR3 spans 15 residues. Germline V CDR1 and CDR2: SGHTA, FQGNSA. After removal of 7 bases from V and 2 bases from J, the junction contained 10 bases not matched to a gene. The CDR3 loop is CASTSTGVWNYGYTF. CDR3 DNA, as far as it was read: TGTGCCAGCACAAGTACAGGGGTCTGGAACTATGGC.

This clone was counted ten times or more. The CDR3 spells CSVEVLDSGTYEQYF. The sequenced CDR3 bases are TGCAGCGTTGAAGTTCTGGACAGTGGAACCTACGAG. The rearrangement uses TRBV29-1 and TRBJ2-7; a possible D gene is TRBD1 (6 bases). The CDR3 end lies 3 residues beyond the end of the read and is filled in from the germline J gene. The germline V gene encodes CDR1 SQVTM and CDR2 ANQGSEA. CDR3 length: 15 amino acids. V gave up 1 base and J gave up 2 bases, with 15 bases separating them.

This clone was seen ten or more times. The read ends 3 residues before the CDR3 terminus; that terminus is restored from the germline J gene. The chain uses TRBV6-2 or TRBV6-3 and TRBJ1-6; no clear D. The CDR3 has 15 amino acids. Per germline, CDR1 MNHEY and CDR2 SVGEGT. V lost 3 bases to trimming and J lost 8 bases, with 14 bases between them. The sequenced part of the CDR3 DNA is TGTGCCAGCAGTTATGGGCCCGGGGAGCATTCACCC. Protein sequence: CASSYGPGEHSP. The CDR3 in full is CASSYGPGEHSPLHF.

Note on this clone: Sequencing ends 3 residues short of the CDR3 end; the germline J gene provides the rest. This rearrangement joins TRBV11-3 to TRBJ2-5, with D possibly TRBD1 on 5 matching bases. There are 14 residues in the CDR3. The V end was cut by 5 bases, the J end by 7 bases, with 17 bases between. The germline V gene has CDR1 SGHNT and CDR2 YENEEA. CDR3 DNA (partial): TGTGCCAGCAGCGAAGGGGCCTCTCCAGGGACC. This sequence encodes CASSEGASPGT. The entire CDR3 protein is CASSEGASPGTQYF.

This clone was found many times. The read comes to an end 3 residues before the CDR3 does, leaving the germline J gene to fill in the end. This chain uses TRBV2 with TRBJ2-7; 8 bases line up with TRBD1. Trimming cost V 6 bases and J 6 bases; bases outside gene matches: 7. CDR1 and CDR2 (germline): SNHLY, FYNNEI. This CDR3 contains 13 residues. The covered CDR3 bases are TGTGCCAGCAGGAGGGACAGGAGCACCGAG. Its protein is CASRRDRSTE. The whole CDR3 reads CASRRDRSTEQYF.

This clone was counted at least ten times. The read gets to within 3 residues of the CDR3 end, and the germline J gene fills in the rest. This chain uses TRBV14 with TRBJ1-2; D gene unclear. There are 19 residues in the CDR3. V lost 0 bases and J lost 1, with 21 bases in between. Germline V CDR1 and CDR2: SGHDN, FVKESK. CDR3 region: CASSQDLGARTEINYGYTF. The sequenced CDR3 bases are TGTGCCAGCAGCCAAGACCTCGGAGCGCGTACCGAGATTAACTATGGC.

Only a few counts were recorded for this clone. The missing CDR3 end, 3 residues past where the read stops, is filled in from the germline J gene. The chain uses TRBV11-3 and TRBJ2-1; no reliable D call. Germline values: CDR1 SGHNT, CDR2 YENEEA. V was shortened by 0 bases and J by 3 bases, with 6 bases between the two germline ends. The CDR3 is 14 residues long. CDR3 protein: CASSLDSYYNEQFF. The part of the CDR3 DNA that was read is TGTGCCAGCAGCTTAGACAGTTACTACAATGAG.

Of note for this clone: Sequencing ends 3 residues short of the CDR3 end; the germline J gene provides the rest. The chain links TRBV30 to TRBJ2-7; D might be TRBD1 (6 bases). This CDR3 contains 13 residues. V lost 3 bases to trimming and J lost 3 bases, with 12 bases between them. CDR1 and CDR2 (germline): GTSNPN, SVGIG (reference sequence). Partial CDR3 DNA: TGTGCCTGGAGCACCGGGACACTCTACGAG. Translation gives CAWSTGTLYE. In full, the CDR3 reads CAWSTGTLYEQYF.

This clone was counted ten times or more. The CDR3 end falls 3 residues outside the read, so it is completed with the germline J gene. The chain has TRBV20-1 and TRBJ2-5, with 9 positions matching TRBD1. Trimming at V came to 6 bases and at J to 1 base, leaving 9 bases not matched to a gene. The CDR3 contains 15 residues. Per the germline V gene, CDR1 is DFQATT and CDR2 is SNEGSKA (reference sequence). The DNA read from the CDR3 is TGCAGTGCGGGTAAACGACAGGGGGTCCAAGAGACC. As protein: CSAGKRQGVQET. The entire CDR3 sequence reads CSAGKRQGVQETQYF.